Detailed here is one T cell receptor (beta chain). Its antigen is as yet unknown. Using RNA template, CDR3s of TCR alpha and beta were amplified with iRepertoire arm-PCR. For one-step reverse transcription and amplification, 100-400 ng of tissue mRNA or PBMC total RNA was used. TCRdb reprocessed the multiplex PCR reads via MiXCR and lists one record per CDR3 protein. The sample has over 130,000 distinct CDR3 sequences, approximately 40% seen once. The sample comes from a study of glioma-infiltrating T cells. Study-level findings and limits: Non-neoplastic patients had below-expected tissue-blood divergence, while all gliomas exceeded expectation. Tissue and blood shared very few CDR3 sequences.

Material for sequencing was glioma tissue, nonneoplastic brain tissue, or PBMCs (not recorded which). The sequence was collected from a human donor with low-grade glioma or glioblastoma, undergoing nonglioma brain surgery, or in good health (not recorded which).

The CDR3 region has the DNA TGTGCCAGCAGTTACTCGAAGACTAGCGGGAGCTATGAGCAGTTCTTC. Its protein product is CASSYSKTSGSYEQFF. The J gene is TRBJ2-1, the V gene TRBV6-2 or TRBV6-3; TRBD2 aligns across 12 bases. CDR1 and CDR2 (germline): MNHEY, SVGEGT. V trimming: 0 bases; J trimming: 8 bases; junction bases outside the gene matches: 5. The CDR3 sequence is 16 residues long.